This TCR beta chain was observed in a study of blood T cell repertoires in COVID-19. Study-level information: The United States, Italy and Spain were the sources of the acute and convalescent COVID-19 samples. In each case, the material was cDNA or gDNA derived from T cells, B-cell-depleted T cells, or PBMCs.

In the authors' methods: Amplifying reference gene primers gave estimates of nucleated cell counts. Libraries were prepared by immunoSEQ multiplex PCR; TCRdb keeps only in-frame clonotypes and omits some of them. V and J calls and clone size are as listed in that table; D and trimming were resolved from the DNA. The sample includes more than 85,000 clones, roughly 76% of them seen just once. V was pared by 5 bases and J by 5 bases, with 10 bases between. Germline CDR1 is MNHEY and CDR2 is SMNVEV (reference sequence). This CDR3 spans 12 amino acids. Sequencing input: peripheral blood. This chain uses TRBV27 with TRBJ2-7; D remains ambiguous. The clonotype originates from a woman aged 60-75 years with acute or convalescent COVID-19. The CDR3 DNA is TGTGCCAGCAGTCCCCGTAATCACGAGCAGTACTTC. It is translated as CASSPRNHEQYF.